Sequencing of this TCR beta chain was carried out in a study of blood T cell repertoires in COVID-19. Study-level information: From the United States, Italy and Spain came samples of acute and convalescent COVID-19. The analysed material was cDNA or gDNA that came from T cells, B-cell-depleted T cells, or PBMCs.

In the authors' workflow: How many nucleated cells were present was estimated from reference gene primer amplification. The repertoire was sequenced with immunoSEQ multiplex PCR; TCRdb's copy has only in-frame clones and lacks some. The V and J calls and clone size were taken over from that table, and D and trimming were inferred from the DNA. The sample contains roughly 500,000 clones, over 75% of which appear only once. Material: peripheral blood. The receptor was isolated from a human donor in a cohort sampled during active COVID-19.

CDR3 nucleotide sequence: TGTGCCAGCAGCCAAGATCGTAGGCTAGAAGGGAGCGGTGATACGCAGTATTTT. Its translation: CASSQDRRLEGSGDTQYF. The rearrangement joins TRBV4-2 to TRBJ2-3, with a weak D call TRBD2 (5 bases). The V gene's germline CDR1 is LGHNA and CDR2 YNFKEQ. CDR3 length equals 18 residues. Trimming removed 0 bases from V and 6 bases from J, with 22 bases in between.